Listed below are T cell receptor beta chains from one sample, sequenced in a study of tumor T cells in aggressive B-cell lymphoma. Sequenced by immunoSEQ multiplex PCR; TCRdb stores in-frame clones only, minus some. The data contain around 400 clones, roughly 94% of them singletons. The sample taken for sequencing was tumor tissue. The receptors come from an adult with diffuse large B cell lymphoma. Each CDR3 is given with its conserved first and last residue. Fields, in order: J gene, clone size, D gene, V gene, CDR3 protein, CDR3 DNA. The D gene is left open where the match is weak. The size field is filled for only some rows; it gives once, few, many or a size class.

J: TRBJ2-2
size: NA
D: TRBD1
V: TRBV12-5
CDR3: CASGFGTGGRNTGELFF
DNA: TGTGCTAGTGGTTTTGGGACAGGGGGCCGAAACACCGGGGAGCTGTTTTTT

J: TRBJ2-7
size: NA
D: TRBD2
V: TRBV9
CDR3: CASSVGRGLGEHEQYF
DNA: TGTGCCAGCAGCGTAGGAAGGGGACTAGGGGAACACGAGCAGTACTTC

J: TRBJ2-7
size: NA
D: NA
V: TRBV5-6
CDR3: CASSPRGSYEQYF
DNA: TGTGCCAGCAGCCCGCGGGGCTCCTACGAGCAGTACTTC

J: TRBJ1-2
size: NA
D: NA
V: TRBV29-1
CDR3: CTARGGYGYTF
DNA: TGCACCGCCCGGGGGGGATATGGCTACACCTTC

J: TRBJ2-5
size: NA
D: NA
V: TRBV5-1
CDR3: CASYRTGETQYF
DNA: TGCGCCAGCTACCGAACCGGGGAGACCCAGTACTTC

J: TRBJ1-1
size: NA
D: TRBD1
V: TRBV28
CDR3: CASRSRLGQGGTGAFF
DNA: TGTGCCAGCAGGAGCCGGCTAGGACAGGGTGGAACTGGGGCTTTCTTT

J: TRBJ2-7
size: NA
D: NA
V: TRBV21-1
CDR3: CASNTRQGHYEQYF
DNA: TGTGCCAGCAATACGAGACAGGGACACTACGAGCAGTACTTC

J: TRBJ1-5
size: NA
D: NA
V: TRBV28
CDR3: CASSLSRTPFPNQPQHF
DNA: TGTGCCAGCAGTTTAAGCCGGACACCTTTCCCCAATCAGCCCCAGCATTTT

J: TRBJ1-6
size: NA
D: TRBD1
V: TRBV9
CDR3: CASVHGWTGARGGDNSPLHF
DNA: TGTGCCAGCGTTCACGGTTGGACAGGGGCCCGCGGGGGGGATAATTCACCCCTCCACTTT

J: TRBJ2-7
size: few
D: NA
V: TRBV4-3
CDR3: CASSQESEYEQYF
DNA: TGCGCCAGCAGCCAAGAGTCAGAATACGAGCAGTACTTC

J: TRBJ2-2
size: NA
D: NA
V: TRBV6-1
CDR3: CASSEVPIGGVDTVELFF
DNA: TGTGCCAGCAGTGAAGTACCGATAGGAGGCGTCGACACCGTGGAGCTGTTTTTT

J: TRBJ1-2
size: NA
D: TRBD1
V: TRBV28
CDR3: CASTLQGSYGYTF
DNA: TGTGCCAGCACTTTACAGGGGTCCTATGGCTACACCTTC

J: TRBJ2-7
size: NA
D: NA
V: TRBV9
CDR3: CASSPRRGFTYEQYF
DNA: TGTGCCAGCAGCCCCCGCCGGGGTTTTACCTACGAGCAGTACTTC

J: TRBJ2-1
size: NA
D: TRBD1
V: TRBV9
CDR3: CASSDNRGNEQFF
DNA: TGTGCCAGCAGCGATAACAGGGGTAATGAGCAGTTCTTC

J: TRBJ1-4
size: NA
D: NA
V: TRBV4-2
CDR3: CASSQDVVQKGEKLFF
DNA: TGTGCCAGCAGCCAAGATGTGGTCCAAAAGGGGGAAAAACTGTTTTTT

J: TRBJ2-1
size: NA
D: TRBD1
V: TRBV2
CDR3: CASSTNRGYEQFF
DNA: TGTGCCAGCAGTACCAACAGGGGTTATGAGCAGTTCTTC

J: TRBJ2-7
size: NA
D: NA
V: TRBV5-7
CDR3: CASSSMGMAGRGYEQYF
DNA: TGTGCCAGCAGCTCAATGGGAATGGCGGGTCGGGGGTACGAGCAGTACTTC

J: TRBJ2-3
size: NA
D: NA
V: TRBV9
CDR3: CASSTYPSTDTQYF
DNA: TGTGCCAGCAGCACTTATCCTAGCACAGATACGCAGTATTTT

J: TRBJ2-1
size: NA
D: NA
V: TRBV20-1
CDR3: CSARDGNEQFF
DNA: TGCAGTGCTAGAGACGGGAATGAGCAGTTCTTC

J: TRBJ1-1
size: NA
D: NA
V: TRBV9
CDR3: CASSVAGLHTEAFF
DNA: TGTGCCAGCAGCGTCGCAGGTTTACACACTGAAGCTTTCTTT

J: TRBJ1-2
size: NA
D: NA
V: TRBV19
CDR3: CASSPSAGFVGYTF
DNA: TGTGCCAGTAGCCCCTCTGCGGGGTTTGTTGGCTACACCTTC

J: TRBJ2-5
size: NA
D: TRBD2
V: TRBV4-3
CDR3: CASSQVLAGAASQETQYF
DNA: TGCGCCAGCAGCCAAGTTCTAGCGGGGGCCGCCAGCCAAGAGACCCAGTACTTC

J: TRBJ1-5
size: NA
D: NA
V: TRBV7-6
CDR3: CASSLSPGGGNQPQHF
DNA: TGTGCCAGCAGCTTAAGCCCGGGGGGAGGCAATCAGCCCCAGCATTTT

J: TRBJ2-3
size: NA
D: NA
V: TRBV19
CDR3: CASSRQVGSTDTQYF
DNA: TGTGCCAGTAGCCGACAGGTCGGGAGCACAGATACGCAGTATTTT

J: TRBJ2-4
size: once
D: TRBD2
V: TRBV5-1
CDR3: CASSLGRGGATYIQYF
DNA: TGCGCCAGCAGCTTGGGACGCGGGGGGGCCACATACATTCAGTACTTC

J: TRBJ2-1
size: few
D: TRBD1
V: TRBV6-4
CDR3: CASSDSPGTGRVNEQFF
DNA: TGTGCCAGCAGTGACTCTCCCGGGACAGGGAGGGTCAATGAGCAGTTCTTC

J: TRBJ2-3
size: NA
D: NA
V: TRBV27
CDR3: CASSLIREDTQYF
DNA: TGTGCCAGCAGTTTAATCAGGGAAGATACGCAGTATTTT

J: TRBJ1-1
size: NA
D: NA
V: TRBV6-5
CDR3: CASSYSFPMNTEAFF
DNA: TGTGCCAGCAGTTACTCGTTTCCCATGAACACTGAAGCTTTCTTT

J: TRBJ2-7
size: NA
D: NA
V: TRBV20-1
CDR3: CSASAVGEQYF
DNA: TGCAGTGCTAGCGCGGTCGGCGAGCAGTACTTC

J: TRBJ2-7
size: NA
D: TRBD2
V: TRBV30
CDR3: CAWNGEGSYEQYF
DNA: TGTGCCTGGAACGGGGAGGGCTCCTACGAGCAGTACTTC

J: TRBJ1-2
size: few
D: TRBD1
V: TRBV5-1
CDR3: CASSLGTGGGYGYTF
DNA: TGCGCCAGCAGCTTGGGGACAGGGGGCGGCTATGGCTACACCTTC

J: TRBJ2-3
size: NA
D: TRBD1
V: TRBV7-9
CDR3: CASSDRGPDTQYF
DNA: TGTGCCAGCAGCGACAGGGGTCCAGATACGCAGTATTTT

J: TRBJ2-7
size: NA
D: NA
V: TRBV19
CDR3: CASSIGGTEAYEQYF
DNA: TGTGCCAGTAGTATTGGAGGGACTGAAGCCTACGAGCAGTACTTC

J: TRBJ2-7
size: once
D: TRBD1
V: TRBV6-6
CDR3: CASSPDSTGNYEQYF
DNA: TGTGCCAGCAGTCCAGACTCGACAGGGAACTACGAGCAGTACTTC

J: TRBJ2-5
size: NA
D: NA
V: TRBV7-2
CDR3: CASTFSPQETQYF
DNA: TGTGCCAGCACCTTCTCCCCCCAAGAGACCCAGTACTTC

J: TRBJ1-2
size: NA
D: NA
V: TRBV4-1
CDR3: CASSPEQVDYGYTF
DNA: TGCGCCAGCAGCCCAGAACAGGTCGACTATGGCTACACCTTC